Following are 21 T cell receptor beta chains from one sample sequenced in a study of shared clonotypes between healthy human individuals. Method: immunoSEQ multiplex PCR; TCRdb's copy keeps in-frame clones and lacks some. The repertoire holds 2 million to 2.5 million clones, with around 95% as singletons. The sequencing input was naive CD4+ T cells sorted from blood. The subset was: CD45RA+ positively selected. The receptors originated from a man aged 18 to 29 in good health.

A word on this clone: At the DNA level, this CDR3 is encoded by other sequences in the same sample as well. The CDR3 reads CASSSGQGLNEQYF. The DNA for the CDR3 is TGCGCCAGCAGCTCCGGACAGGGCCTCAACGAGCAGTACTTC. The chain joins TRBV5-1 to TRBJ2-7; 8 nucleotides align to TRBD1. The CDR3 is made up of 14 amino acids. J lost 5 bases, V lost 3 bases, and 7 bases had no gene match. CDR1 is SGHRS and CDR2 is YFSETQ in the germline V gene.

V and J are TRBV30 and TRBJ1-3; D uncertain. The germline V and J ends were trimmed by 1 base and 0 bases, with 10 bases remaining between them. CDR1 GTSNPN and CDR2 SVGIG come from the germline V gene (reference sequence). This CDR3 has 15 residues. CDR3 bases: TGTGCCTGGAGTGACCTTGGGCCCTCTGGAAACACCATATATTTT. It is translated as CAWSDLGPSGNTIYF.

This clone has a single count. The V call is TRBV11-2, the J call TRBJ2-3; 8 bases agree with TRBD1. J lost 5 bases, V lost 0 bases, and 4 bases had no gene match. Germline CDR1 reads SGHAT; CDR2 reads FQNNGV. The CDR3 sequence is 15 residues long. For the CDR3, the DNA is TGTGCCAGCAGCTTAGAAGGACAGGGACTAGATACGCAGTATTTT. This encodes CASSLEGQGLDTQYF. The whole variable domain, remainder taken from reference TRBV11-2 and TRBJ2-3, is EAGVAQSPRYKIIEKRQSVAFWCNPISGHATLYWYQQILGQGPKLLIQFQNNGVVDDSQLPKDRFSAERLKGVDSTLKIQPAKLEDSAVYLCASSLEGQGLDTQYFGPGTRLTVL.

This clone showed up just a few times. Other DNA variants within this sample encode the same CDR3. The CDR3 nucleotides are TGTGCCAGCAGGGACAGGGTGGCTCAGCCCCAGCATTTT. Translation: CASRDRVAQPQHF. The chain carries TRBV2 and TRBJ1-5; 8 positions match TRBD1. Losses at the gene ends were 6 bases for V and 6 bases for J; bases not matched to a gene: 4. Germline values: CDR1 SNHLY, CDR2 FYNNEI. The CDR3 covers 13 residues.

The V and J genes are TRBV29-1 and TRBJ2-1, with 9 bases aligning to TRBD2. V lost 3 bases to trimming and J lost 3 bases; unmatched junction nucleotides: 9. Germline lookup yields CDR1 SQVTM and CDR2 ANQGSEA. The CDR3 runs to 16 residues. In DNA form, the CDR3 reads TGCAGCGTTGACTCGAATCTAGCGGGGAGCTACAATGAGCAGTTCTTC. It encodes CSVDSNLAGSYNEQFF.

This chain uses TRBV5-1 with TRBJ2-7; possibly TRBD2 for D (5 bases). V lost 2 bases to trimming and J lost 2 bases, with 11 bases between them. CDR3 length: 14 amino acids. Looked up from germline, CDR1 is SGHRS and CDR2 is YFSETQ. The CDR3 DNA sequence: TGCGCCAGCAGCTTTCTCGAGGGAACCTACGAGCAGTACTTC. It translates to CASSFLEGTYEQYF.

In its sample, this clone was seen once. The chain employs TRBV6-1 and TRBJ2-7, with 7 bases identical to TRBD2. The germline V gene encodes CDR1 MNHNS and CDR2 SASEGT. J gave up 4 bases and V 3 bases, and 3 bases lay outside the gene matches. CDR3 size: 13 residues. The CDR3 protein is CASSEGGEYEQYF. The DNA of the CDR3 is TGTGCCAGCAGTGAGGGGGGGGAGTACGAGCAGTACTTC.

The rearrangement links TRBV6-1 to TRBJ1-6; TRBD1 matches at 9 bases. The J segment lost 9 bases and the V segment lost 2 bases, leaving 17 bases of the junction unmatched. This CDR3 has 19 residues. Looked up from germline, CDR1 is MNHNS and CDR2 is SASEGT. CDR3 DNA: TGTGCCAGCAGTGAAATGATAGCGACAGGGGGAGTGTTTGTTTCACCCCTCCACTTT. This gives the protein CASSEMIATGGVFVSPLHF.

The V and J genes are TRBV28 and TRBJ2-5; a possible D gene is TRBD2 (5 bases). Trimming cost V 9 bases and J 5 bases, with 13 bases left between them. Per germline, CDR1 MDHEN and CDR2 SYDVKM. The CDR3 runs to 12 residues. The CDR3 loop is CASGRAAETQYF. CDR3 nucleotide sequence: TGTGCCAGTGGGCGGGCGGCGGAGACCCAGTACTTC.

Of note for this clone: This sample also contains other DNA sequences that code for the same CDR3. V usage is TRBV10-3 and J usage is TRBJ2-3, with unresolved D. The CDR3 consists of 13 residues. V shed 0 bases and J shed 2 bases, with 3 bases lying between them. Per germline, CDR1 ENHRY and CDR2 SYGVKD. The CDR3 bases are TGTGCCATCAGTGAGTCCATCACAGATACGCAGTATTTT. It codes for CAISESITDTQYF.

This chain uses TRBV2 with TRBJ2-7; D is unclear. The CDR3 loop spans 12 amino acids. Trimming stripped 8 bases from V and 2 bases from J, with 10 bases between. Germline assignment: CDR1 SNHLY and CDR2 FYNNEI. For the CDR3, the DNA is TGTGCCAGCCGTTTGGATGCCTACGAGCAGTACTTC. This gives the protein CASRLDAYEQYF.

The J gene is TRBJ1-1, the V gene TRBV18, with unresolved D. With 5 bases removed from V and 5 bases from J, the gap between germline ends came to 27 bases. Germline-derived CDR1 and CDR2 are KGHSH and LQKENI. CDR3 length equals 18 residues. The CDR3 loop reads CASSEGPRPSTLGTEAFF. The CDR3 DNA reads TGTGCCAGCTCAGAGGGCCCGCGGCCCTCTACCCTGGGTACTGAAGCTTTCTTT.

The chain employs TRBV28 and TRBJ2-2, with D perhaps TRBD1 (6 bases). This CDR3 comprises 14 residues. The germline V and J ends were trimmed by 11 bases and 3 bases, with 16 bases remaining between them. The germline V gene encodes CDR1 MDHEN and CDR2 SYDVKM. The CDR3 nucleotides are TGTGCCGTCGCAACAGGGTCCCACACCGGGGAGCTGTTTTTT. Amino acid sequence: CAVATGSHTGELFF.

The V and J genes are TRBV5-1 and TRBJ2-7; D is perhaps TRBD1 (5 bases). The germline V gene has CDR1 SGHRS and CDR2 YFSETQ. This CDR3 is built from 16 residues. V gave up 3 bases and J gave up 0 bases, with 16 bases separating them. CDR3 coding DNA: TGCGCCAGCAGCTCGAACTCGGACAAGACCTCCTACGAGCAGTACTTC. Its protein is CASSSNSDKTSYEQYF.

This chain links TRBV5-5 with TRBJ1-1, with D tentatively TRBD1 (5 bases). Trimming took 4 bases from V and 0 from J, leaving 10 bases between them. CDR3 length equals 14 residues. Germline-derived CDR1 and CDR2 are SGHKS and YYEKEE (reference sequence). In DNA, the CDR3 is TGTGCCAGCAGCCCCGGGACCTTGAACACTGAAGCTTTCTTT. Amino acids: CASSPGTLNTEAFF.

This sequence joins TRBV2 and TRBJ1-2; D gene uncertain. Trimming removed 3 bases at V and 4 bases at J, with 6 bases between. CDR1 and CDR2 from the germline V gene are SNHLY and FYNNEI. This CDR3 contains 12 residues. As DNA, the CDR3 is TGTGCCAGCAGTGACACCTCCTATGGCTACACCTTC. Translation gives CASSDTSYGYTF.

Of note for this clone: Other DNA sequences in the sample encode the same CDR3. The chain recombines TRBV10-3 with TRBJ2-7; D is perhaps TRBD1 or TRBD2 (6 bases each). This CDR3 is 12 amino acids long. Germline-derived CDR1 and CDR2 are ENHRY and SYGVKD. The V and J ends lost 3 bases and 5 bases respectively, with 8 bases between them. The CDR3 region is CAISDRGHEQYF. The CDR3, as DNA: TGTGCCATCAGTGATCGGGGGCACGAGCAGTACTTC.

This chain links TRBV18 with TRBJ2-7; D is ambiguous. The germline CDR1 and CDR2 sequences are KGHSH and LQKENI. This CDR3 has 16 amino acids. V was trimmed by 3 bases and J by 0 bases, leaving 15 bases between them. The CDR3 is CASSPTLVTPSYEQYF. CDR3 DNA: TGTGCCAGCTCACCGACTTTGGTGACACCCTCCTACGAGCAGTACTTC.

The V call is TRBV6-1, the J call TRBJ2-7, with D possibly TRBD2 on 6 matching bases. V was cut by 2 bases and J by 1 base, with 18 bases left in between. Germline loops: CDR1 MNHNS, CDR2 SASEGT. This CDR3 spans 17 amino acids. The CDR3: CASSEYRSGLLSYEQYF. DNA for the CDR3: TGTGCCAGCAGTGAATATCGATCAGGACTATTATCCTACGAGCAGTACTTC.

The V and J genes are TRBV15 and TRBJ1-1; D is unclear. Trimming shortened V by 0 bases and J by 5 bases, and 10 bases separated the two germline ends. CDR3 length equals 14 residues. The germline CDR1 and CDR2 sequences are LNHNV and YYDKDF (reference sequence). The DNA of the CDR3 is TGTGCCACCAGCAGAGATTCACTGGGGACTGAAGCTTTCTTT. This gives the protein CATSRDSLGTEAFF. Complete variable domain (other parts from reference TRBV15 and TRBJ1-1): DAMVIQNPRYQVTQFGKPVTLSCSQTLNHNVMYWYQQKSSQAPKLLFHYYDKDFNNEADTPDNFQSRRPNTSFCFLDIRSPGLGDTAMYLCATSRDSLGTEAFFGQGTRLTVV.

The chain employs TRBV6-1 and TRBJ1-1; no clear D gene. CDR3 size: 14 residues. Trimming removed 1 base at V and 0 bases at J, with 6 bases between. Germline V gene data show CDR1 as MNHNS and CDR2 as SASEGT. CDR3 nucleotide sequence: TGTGCCAGCAGTGAAGTCGGATTGAACACTGAAGCTTTCTTT. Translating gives CASSEVGLNTEAFF.